The clone carrying this T cell receptor beta chain appeared many times. Its antigen is not identified. The CDR3 spans 14 residues. V lost 8 bases and J lost 3; bases outside the gene matches: 6. CDR1 SNHLY and CDR2 FYNNEI come from the germline V gene. The sample is drawn from a study of T cells in Graves' hyperthyroidism and ophthalmopathy. Findings and caveats of the study: A model built on 13 V-J features separated ophthalmopathy from stable hyperthyroidism.

Using RNA transcripts as the source, TCR beta CDR3 regions were amplified. TCR CDR3 underwent first-round RT-PCR with the HTBI primer set. TCRdb fed the multiplex PCR reads into MiXCR, producing one record per CDR3 protein. The sample has 620,000 or so distinct CDR3 sequences, roughly 15% seen once. The chain carries TRBV2 and TRBJ2-7, with 11 bases lining up with TRBD2. The source material was blood. This sequence originates from a woman aged 45-65 years with Graves' ophthalmopathy. CDR3 loop: CASESGLADYEQYF. CDR3 nucleotides: TGTGCCAGCGAATCGGGACTAGCGGACTACGAGCAGTACTTC.